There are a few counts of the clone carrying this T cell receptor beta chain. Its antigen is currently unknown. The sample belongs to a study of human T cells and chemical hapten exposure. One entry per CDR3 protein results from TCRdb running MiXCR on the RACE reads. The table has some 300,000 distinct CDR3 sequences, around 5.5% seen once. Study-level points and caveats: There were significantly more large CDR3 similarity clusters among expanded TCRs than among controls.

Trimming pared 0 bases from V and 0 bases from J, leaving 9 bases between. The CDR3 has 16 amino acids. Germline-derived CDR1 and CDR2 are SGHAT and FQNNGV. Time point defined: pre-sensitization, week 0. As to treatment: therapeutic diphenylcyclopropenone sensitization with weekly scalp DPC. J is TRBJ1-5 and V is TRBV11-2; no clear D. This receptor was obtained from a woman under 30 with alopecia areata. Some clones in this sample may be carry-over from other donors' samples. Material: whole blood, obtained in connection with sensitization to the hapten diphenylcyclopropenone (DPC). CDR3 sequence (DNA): TGTGCCAGCAGCTTAGATCGGGTCAGTAGCAATCAGCCCCAGCATTTT. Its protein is CASSLDRVSSNQPQHF.